This TCR beta chain was identified during a study of identical twins. In TCRdb, the 5' RACE reads were re-called with MiXCR into one record per CDR3 protein. The sample records some 590,000 distinct CDR3 sequences, around a tenth being singletons. The CDR3 spans 14 residues. The junction had 5 bases not matched to a gene; V was cut back by 6 bases and J by 7 bases. Looked up from germline, CDR1 is SGHNT and CDR2 is YENEEA. This clonotype was recorded a few times. The same data also contributed to another study, on yellow fever vaccine responses in identical twins.

The sequence derives from a woman in her late teens or twenties in good health. The chain recombines TRBV11-3 with TRBJ1-6, with 8 bases identical to TRBD1. Sequenced: PBMCs. This CDR3 is CASRAGQENSPLHF. The CDR3 region has the DNA TGTGCCAGCAGAGCGGGACAGGAGAATTCACCCCTCCACTTT.